This T cell receptor beta chain was identified during a study of cytomegalovirus exposure and HLA in healthy donors. Study-wide context: Unique TCRs numbering roughly 80 million, obtained from HLA-typed donors, made up an early data release.

The PCR made use of 60 Vbeta and 13 Jbeta primers. Using immunoSEQ multiplex PCR, the repertoire was profiled, and TCRdb retains in-frame clones only, with some absent. Altogether under 200,000 clones are present, 68% being singletons, with the ten largest covering 1.3% to 1.5%. The CDR3 has 16 residues. Germline CDR1 SGHNT, CDR2 YENEEA. Trimming shortened V by 5 bases and J by 1 base, and 12 bases separated the two germline ends. The table lists this clone with a few counts. Its antigen is unknown. Study-level points and caveats: Later analysis found that TCR beta chains associated with HLA were more clonally expanded than other, equally common chains.

The V and J genes are TRBV11-3 and TRBJ2-6, with D tentatively TRBD2 (6 bases). The TCR sequence derives from a man aged 45-65 years in good health and CMV-seronegative. The specimen was PBMCs. The CDR3 DNA follows: TGTGCCAGCAGCCCGAGGGAGGTTTCTGGGGCCAACGTCCTGACTTTC. Its translation is CASSPREVSGANVLTF.